The sequence of this T cell receptor beta chain was determined in a study of blood T cell repertoires in COVID-19. Study overall: Acute and convalescent COVID-19 samples came from the United States, Italy and Spain.

The germline V and J ends were trimmed by 5 bases and 7 bases, with 17 bases remaining between them. CDR3 length: 15 amino acids. Germline CDR1 is SEHNR and CDR2 is FQNEAQ (reference sequence). In the original workflow: Amplification from reference gene primers served as the basis for estimated nucleated cell counts. TCRdb's table, derived via immunoSEQ multiplex PCR, lists solely in-frame clones and lacks some. The V and J calls and the clone size are those of that table, but D and trimming were determined from the DNA. The repertoire holds some 70,000 clones, with 87% as singletons. Sequences were obtained from peripheral blood. The receptor was derived from a man aged 45-65 years with active COVID-19. V and J are TRBV7-9 and TRBJ1-4, with D hard to call. CDR3 amino acids: CASSGLGGVGEKLFF. The DNA of the CDR3 is TGTGCCAGCAGCGGACTCGGCGGGGTTGGTGAAAAACTGTTTTTT.